This TCR beta chain originates from a study of post-analysis software for immune sequencing data. This clonotype was counted ten times or more. Its antigen is not identified. Study outcomes and limitations: Batch-mates among the samples co-clustered strongly by F measure.

TCR beta cDNA libraries included unique molecular identifiers. TCRdb analysed the PCR reads with MiXCR anew, one entry per CDR3 protein. The top ten hold over 1.2% of the sample, which has 150,000 to 200,000 distinct CDR3 sequences, approximately 28% seen once. The sample was blood. The TCR originated in a girl aged 5-17 years with multiple sclerosis.

As DNA, the CDR3 is TGTGCCAGCAGGCTTTTAGCGGGGTACTCCTACGAGCAGTACTTC. Translation gives CASRLLAGYSYEQYF. This chain connects TRBV6-2 or TRBV6-3 to TRBJ2-7; 8 bases map to TRBD2. This CDR3 has 15 amino acids. Germline assignment: CDR1 MNHEY and CDR2 SVGEGT. V shed 6 bases and J 0 bases; nucleotides not matched to a gene: 7.